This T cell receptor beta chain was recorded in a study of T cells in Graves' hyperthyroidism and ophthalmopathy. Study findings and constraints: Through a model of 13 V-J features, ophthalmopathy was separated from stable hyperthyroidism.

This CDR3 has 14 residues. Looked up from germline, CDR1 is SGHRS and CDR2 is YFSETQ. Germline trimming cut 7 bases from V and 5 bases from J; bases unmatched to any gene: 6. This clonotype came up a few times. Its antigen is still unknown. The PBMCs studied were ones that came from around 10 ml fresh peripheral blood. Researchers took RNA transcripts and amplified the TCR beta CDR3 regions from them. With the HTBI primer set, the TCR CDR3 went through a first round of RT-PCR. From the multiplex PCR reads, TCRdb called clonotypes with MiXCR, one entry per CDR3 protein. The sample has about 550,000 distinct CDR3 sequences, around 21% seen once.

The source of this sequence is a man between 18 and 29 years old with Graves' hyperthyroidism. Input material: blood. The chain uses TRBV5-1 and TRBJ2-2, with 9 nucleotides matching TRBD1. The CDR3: CASRVGQGTGELFF. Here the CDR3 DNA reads TGCGCCAGCCGGGTCGGACAGGGGACCGGGGAGCTGTTTTTT.